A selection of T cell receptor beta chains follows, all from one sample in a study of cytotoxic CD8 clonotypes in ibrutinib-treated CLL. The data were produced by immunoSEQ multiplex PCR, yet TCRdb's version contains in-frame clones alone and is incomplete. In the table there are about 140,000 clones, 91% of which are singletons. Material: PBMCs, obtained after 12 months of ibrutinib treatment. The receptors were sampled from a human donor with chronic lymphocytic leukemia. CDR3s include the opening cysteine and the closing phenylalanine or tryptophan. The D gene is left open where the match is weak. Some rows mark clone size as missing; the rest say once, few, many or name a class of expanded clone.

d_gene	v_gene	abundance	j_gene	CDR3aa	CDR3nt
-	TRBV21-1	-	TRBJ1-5	CASSKNFSNQPQHF	TGTGCCAGCAGCAAAAATTTTAGCAATCAGCCCCAGCATTTT
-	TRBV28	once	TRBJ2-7	CASSRLAFEQYF	TGTGCCAGCTCCCGGCTAGCGTTCGAGCAGTACTTC
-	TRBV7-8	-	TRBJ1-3	CASSLEERAGNTIYF	TGTGCCAGCAGCTTGGAAGAACGCGCTGGAAACACCATATATTTT
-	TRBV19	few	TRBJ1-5	CACSRGKQPQHF	TGTGCCTGTTCACGGGGGAAACAGCCCCAGCATTTT
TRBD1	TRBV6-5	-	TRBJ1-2	CASSYGQGQYGYTF	TGTGCCAGCAGTTACGGACAGGGACAGTATGGCTACACCTTC
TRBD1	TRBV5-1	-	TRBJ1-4	CASSVGQTYVTNEKLFF	TGCGCCAGCAGCGTGGGACAGACTTATGTCACTAATGAAAAACTGTTTTTT
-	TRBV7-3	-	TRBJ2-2	CASSPKSTGELFF	TGTGCCAGCAGCCCGAAGTCCACCGGGGAGCTGTTTTTT
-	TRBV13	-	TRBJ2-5	CASSLRGLEETQYF	TGTGCCAGCAGCTTGAGGGGACTCGAAGAGACCCAGTACTTC
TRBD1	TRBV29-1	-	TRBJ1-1	CSVRFITVSGTGGLNTEAFF	TGCAGCGTTCGGTTTATAACGGTATCCGGGACAGGGGGTTTGAACACTGAAGCTTTCTTT
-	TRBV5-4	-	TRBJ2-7	CASSLGGYLLHEQYF	TGTGCCAGCAGCTTGGGCGGATATCTGCTACACGAGCAGTACTTC
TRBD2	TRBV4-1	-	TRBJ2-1	CASSQDFAGEGRNEQFF	TGCGCCAGCAGCCAAGATTTCGCGGGAGAAGGTCGTAATGAGCAGTTCTTC
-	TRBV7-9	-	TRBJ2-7	CASSRSGYEQYF	TGTGCCAGCAGCCGTTCGGGCTACGAGCAGTACTTC
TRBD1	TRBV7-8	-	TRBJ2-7	CASSTGTGESQYF	TGTGCCAGCAGCACAGGGACAGGGGAGTCGCAGTACTTC
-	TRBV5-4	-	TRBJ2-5	CASSFEPSGIQETQYF	TGTGCCAGCAGCTTCGAACCCAGCGGTATTCAAGAGACCCAGTACTTC
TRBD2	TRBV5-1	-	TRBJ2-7	CASSLAGTSGSYEQYF	TGCGCCAGCAGCTTGGCCGGGACTAGCGGGAGTTACGAGCAGTACTTC
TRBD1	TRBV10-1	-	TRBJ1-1	CASSESWTGHTEAFF	TGCGCCAGCAGTGAGTCGTGGACAGGACACACTGAAGCTTTCTTT
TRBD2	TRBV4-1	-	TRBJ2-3	CASSQGLARADTQYF	TGCGCCAGCAGCCAGGGACTAGCCAGAGCGGATACGCAGTATTTT
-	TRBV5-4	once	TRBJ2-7	CASSLGDSPRPYEQYF	TGTGCCAGCAGCTTGGGTGACTCACCCCGACCCTACGAGCAGTACTTC
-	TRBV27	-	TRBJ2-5	CASSFRERETQYF	TGTGCCAGCAGTTTCAGGGAAAGAGAGACCCAGTACTTC
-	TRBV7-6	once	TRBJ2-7	CASSLEVTATYEQYF	TGTGCCAGCAGCTTAGAGGTAACGGCCACCTACGAGCAGTACTTC
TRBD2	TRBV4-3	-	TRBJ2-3	CASSQGTRGTDTQYF	TGCGCCAGCAGCCAGGGGACTAGGGGGACAGATACGCAGTATTTT
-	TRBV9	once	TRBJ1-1	CASSPWTVNTEAFF	TGTGCCAGCAGCCCCTGGACAGTGAACACTGAAGCTTTCTTT
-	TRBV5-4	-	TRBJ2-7	CASSWDSNEQYF	TGTGCCAGCAGCTGGGACTCTAACGAGCAGTACTTC
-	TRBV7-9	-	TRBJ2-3	CASTLQGASTDTQYF	TGTGCCAGCACCCTACAGGGTGCTAGCACAGATACGCAGTATTTT
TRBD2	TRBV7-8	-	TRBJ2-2	CASSLKAGSYTGELFF	TGTGCCAGCAGCTTAAAAGCGGGAAGTTACACCGGGGAGCTGTTTTTT
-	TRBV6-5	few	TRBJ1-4	CASSLGRREKLFF	TGTGCCAGCAGTTTGGGGCGTCGAGAAAAACTGTTTTTT
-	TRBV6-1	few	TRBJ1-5	CASSPLGQPQHF	TGTGCCAGCAGCCCCTTGGGTCAGCCCCAGCATTTT
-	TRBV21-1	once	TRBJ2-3	CASSKWPGNTDTQYF	TGTGCCAGCAGCAAATGGCCAGGGAACACAGATACGCAGTATTTT
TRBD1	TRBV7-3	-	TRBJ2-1	CAPGQGRVEQFF	TGTGCCCCCGGACAGGGACGGGTTGAGCAGTTCTTC
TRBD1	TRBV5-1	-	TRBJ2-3	CASSLDGQGADTQYF	TGCGCCAGCAGCTTGGACGGACAGGGGGCAGATACGCAGTATTTT
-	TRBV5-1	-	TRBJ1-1	CASSLAGRDAEAFF	TGCGCCAGCAGCTTGGCCGGGCGGGACGCTGAAGCTTTCTTT
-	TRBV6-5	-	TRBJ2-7	CASSSGGSHYEQYF	TGTGCCAGCAGTTCTGGAGGTTCCCACTACGAGCAGTACTTC
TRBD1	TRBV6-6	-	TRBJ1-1	CASRPGQGETEAFF	TGTGCCAGCAGACCCGGACAGGGGGAAACTGAAGCTTTCTTT
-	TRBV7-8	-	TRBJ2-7	CASSLEDSLSYEQYF	TGTGCCAGCAGCTTAGAGGACAGTCTCTCCTACGAGCAGTACTTC
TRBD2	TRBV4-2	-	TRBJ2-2	CASSQGTSGSANTGELFF	TGTGCCAGCAGCCAAGGGACTAGCGGGAGCGCGAACACCGGGGAGCTGTTTTTT
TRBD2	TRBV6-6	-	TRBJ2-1	CASGPVLAVYNEQFF	TGTGCCAGCGGACCGGTGCTAGCGGTCTACAATGAGCAGTTCTTC
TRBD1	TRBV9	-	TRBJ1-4	CASSALPGQGNEKLFF	TGTGCCAGCAGCGCTCTCCCGGGACAGGGCAATGAAAAACTGTTTTTT
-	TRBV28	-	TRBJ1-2	CASSFGRQGNGYTF	TGTGCCAGCAGTTTTGGGCGGCAGGGTAATGGCTACACCTTC
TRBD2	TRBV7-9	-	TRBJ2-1	CASSSYRLAGGGEQFF	TGTGCCAGCAGCTCCTACCGACTAGCGGGAGGGGGTGAGCAGTTCTTC
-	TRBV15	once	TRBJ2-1	CATSTRPGKITSLNEQFF	TGTGCCACCAGCACGAGACCCGGAAAGATCACTAGCCTTAATGAGCAGTTCTTC
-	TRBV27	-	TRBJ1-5	CASRRTGYSNQPQHF	TGTGCCAGCAGACGCACAGGGTATAGCAATCAGCCCCAGCATTTT
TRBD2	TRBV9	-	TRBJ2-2	CASSPRRGLNTGELFF	TGTGCCAGCAGCCCCCGTAGGGGACTAAACACCGGGGAGCTGTTTTTT
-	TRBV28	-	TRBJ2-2	CASREQGGVTGELFF	TGTGCCAGCAGGGAACAGGGAGGGGTCACCGGGGAGCTGTTTTTT
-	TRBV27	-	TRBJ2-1	CASSPTRLLGYNEQFF	TGTGCCAGCAGCCCCACCCGACTCCTGGGGTACAATGAGCAGTTCTTC
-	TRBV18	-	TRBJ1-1	CASSPPGPQGALYTEAFF	TGTGCCAGCTCACCACCAGGCCCCCAAGGGGCCTTGTACACTGAAGCTTTCTTT
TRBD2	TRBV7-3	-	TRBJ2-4	CASSSGTSGNLQYF	TGTGCCAGCAGCTCCGGGACTAGCGGGAACCTTCAGTACTTC
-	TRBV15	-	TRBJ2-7	CATSREGGGYYEQYF	TGTGCCACCAGCAGAGAGGGAGGGGGCTACTACGAGCAGTACTTC
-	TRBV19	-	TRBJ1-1	CASSIVKGGNTEAFF	TGTGCCAGTAGTATAGTGAAGGGGGGGAACACTGAAGCTTTCTTT